The 12 T cell receptor beta chains reported below all come from one sample, sequenced in a study of T cell responses to AZD1222 COVID-19 vaccine. Repertoires were generated with immunoSEQ multiplex PCR, while TCRdb's copy carries only in-frame clones and drops some. The repertoire consists of 180,000 or so clones, with 92% occurring once and the leading ten covering 1% to 1.5%. This specimen was peripheral blood, taken 28 days after the second AZD1222 dose. The origin of the receptors is an adult who received the AZD1222 COVID-19 vaccine.

The chain has TRBV28 and TRBJ1-2; 8 bases agree with TRBD1. V dropped 7 bases and J dropped 8; count of bases not matched to a gene: 9. The CDR3 consists of 13 residues. Germline V lookup: CDR1 MDHEN, CDR2 SYDVKM. The CDR3 DNA reads TGTGCCAGCAATCCTTACCCAGGGGGCGGCTACACCTTC. It specifies CASNPYPGGGYTF.

The chain has TRBV2 and TRBJ1-2; weak D call: TRBD1 (6 bases). Looked up from germline, CDR1 is SNHLY and CDR2 is FYNNEI. The CDR3 contains 14 residues. Trimming pared 6 bases from V and 4 bases from J, leaving 15 bases between. CDR3 residues: CASRSSTGSYGYTF. As DNA, the CDR3 is TGTGCCAGCAGATCCTCAACAGGGAGCTATGGCTACACCTTC.

The genes are TRBV19 and TRBJ2-5; tentative D call: TRBD2 (5 bases). The CDR3 runs 14 residues. Germline V gene data show CDR1 as LNHDA and CDR2 as SQIVND (reference sequence). V gave up 2 bases and J gave up 1 base, with 8 bases separating them. This CDR3 reads CASSIRGLQETQYF. CDR3 sequence (DNA): TGTGCCAGTAGTATAAGAGGACTCCAAGAGACCCAGTACTTC.

The chain employs TRBV11-2 and TRBJ2-3; D is perhaps TRBD2 (6 bases). V was clipped by 4 bases and J by 4 bases, with 15 bases between them. Germline V gives CDR1 SGHAT, CDR2 FQNNGV. This CDR3 is built from 15 residues. The CDR3 nucleotides are TGTGCCAGCAGCTCCGGCTGGGGGGACCCAGATACGCAGTATTTT. This sequence encodes CASSSGWGDPDTQYF.

V is TRBV29-1 and J is TRBJ2-3; the match to TRBD2 covers 13 bases. There are 14 residues in the CDR3. Germline-derived CDR1 and CDR2 are SQVTM and ANQGSEA. The V and J ends lost 6 bases and 4 bases, in that order; junction bases with no gene match: 4. CDR3 nucleotides: TGCAGCGTGAGGACTAGCGGGGGCGCAGATACGCAGTATTTT. Its protein product is CSVRTSGGADTQYF.

The chain recombines TRBV6-5 with TRBJ1-2; TRBD1 matches 7 bases. This CDR3 has 15 residues. Germline CDR1 reads MNHEY; CDR2 reads SVGAGI. The V gene end was trimmed by 2 bases and the J gene end by 4 bases; junction bases not matched to a gene: 7. CDR3 amino acids: CASSYGGGKIYGYTF. The CDR3 DNA reads as TGTGCCAGCAGTTACGGAGGGGGCAAGATCTATGGCTACACCTTC.

The chain joins TRBV30 to TRBJ1-4; the match to TRBD1 covers 7 bases. Germline loops: CDR1 GTSNPN, CDR2 SVGIG (reference sequence). This CDR3 spans 17 amino acids. V trimming: 4 bases; J trimming: 4 bases; junction bases outside the gene matches: 15. The CDR3 DNA reads as TGTGCCTGGAACAGGGACAGCCAAGGGGCCCTTAATGAAAAACTGTTTTTT. It translates to CAWNRDSQGALNEKLFF.

The genes are TRBV9 and TRBJ2-5; possible D gene TRBD2, 5 bases. Trimming stripped 0 bases from V and 3 bases from J, with 9 bases between. Germline CDR1 and CDR2: SGDLS and YYNGEE. CDR3 length equals 14 residues. The DNA for the CDR3 is TGTGCCAGCAGCGTAGGTGGGCGGGAAGAGACCCAGTACTTC. Translating gives CASSVGGREETQYF.

This clone was recorded only once. The chain carries TRBV6-5 and TRBJ2-7, with 11 positions matching TRBD1. Trimming removed 6 bases from V and 6 bases from J; junction bases left unmatched: 4. Per the germline V gene, CDR1 is MNHEY and CDR2 is SVGAGI. The CDR3 runs to 13 residues. CDR3 nucleotide sequence: TGTGCCAGCAGGGACAGGGGGCGCGGCGAGCAGTACTTC. Its protein product is CASRDRGRGEQYF.

V is TRBV28 and J is TRBJ1-1; D gene unclear. Germline V CDR1 and CDR2: MDHEN, SYDVKM. V was clipped by 6 bases and J by 1 base, with 9 bases between them. The CDR3 spans 13 residues. The CDR3 sequence: CASSRGPNTEAFF. In nucleotides, the CDR3 is TGTGCCAGCAGCCGAGGTCCGAACACTGAAGCTTTCTTT.

The chain couples TRBV27 to TRBJ1-6; D may be TRBD1 (5 bases). Trimming took 2 bases from V and 9 from J, leaving 11 bases between them. Germline CDR1 reads MNHEY; CDR2 reads SMNVEV (reference sequence). The CDR3 has 14 amino acids. The CDR3 reads CASSLAGTLSPLHF. In DNA, the CDR3 is TGTGCCAGCAGTTTAGCCGGGACCCTTTCACCCCTCCACTTT.

The V call is TRBV7-2, the J call TRBJ2-3; D unclear. From germline, CDR1 is SGHTA and CDR2 FQGNSA. The V gene lost 2 bases and the J gene lost 0 bases, with 6 bases spanning the gap. This CDR3 spans 14 amino acids. The CDR3: CASSLSPSTDTQYF. CDR3 nucleotides: TGTGCCAGCAGCTTAAGTCCTAGCACAGATACGCAGTATTTT.